The 27 T cell receptor beta chains listed next were all sequenced from one sample in a study of blood T cells in healthy people across ages (dated by TCRdb to about 2015). The library was obtained by 5' RACE. The sequencer listed for this sample is Illumina HiSeq 2500. The second PCR ran for about 7 to 11 cycles and used a J-beta primer mix along with a sample-barcoded 5' primer. Clones were called with MiXCR by TCRdb after fastp trimmed the public reads at Q25, and only in-frame beta chains were retained. Entries are consolidated by CDR3 protein sequence, retaining the most common genes and DNA. Recorded for this sample are a few hundred thousand distinct CDR3 sequences; approximately 30% of them occurred a single time. The ten largest clonotypes hold about a fifth of the sample. Sequencing was performed on blood. These TCRs come from a woman in her seventies in good health.

This clonotype was seen a handful of times. The genes are TRBV24-1 and TRBJ1-2; 9 bases are a match to TRBD1. The V segment lost 6 bases and the J segment 4 bases; nucleotides outside the gene matches: 5. CDR1 is KGHDR, CDR2 SFDVKD, per germline. This CDR3 is 14 amino acids long. The CDR3 is CATSRTGGGYGYTF. CDR3 nucleotide sequence: TGTGCCACCAGTCGAACAGGGGGCGGCTATGGCTACACCTTC.

The chain employs TRBV20-1 and TRBJ2-3; 9 bases map to TRBD2. Germline values: CDR1 DFQATT, CDR2 SNEGSKA (reference sequence). J lost 6 bases, V lost 7 bases, and 11 bases had no gene match. The CDR3 spans 14 residues. The CDR3 coding sequence is TGCAGTGTATCCGCGGGGGGGCCGGGGGATACGCAGTATTTT. Translation gives CSVSAGGPGDTQYF.

This chain joins TRBV20-1 and TRBJ2-3; 10 nucleotides agree with TRBD2. With 4 bases clipped from V and 0 bases from J, the junction kept 10 bases outside the gene matches. The CDR3 is made up of 17 amino acids. Germline CDR1 reads DFQATT; CDR2 reads SNEGSKA (reference sequence). CDR3 sequence reads: CSATIAGGQGSTDTQYF. The CDR3, as DNA: TGCAGTGCTACCATAGCGGGGGGCCAGGGTAGCACAGATACGCAGTATTTT.

This clonotype was observed a few times. The V call is TRBV6-2 or TRBV6-3, the J call TRBJ1-2; D is unclear. CDR1 is MNHEY and CDR2 is SVGEGT in the germline V gene. The CDR3 extends over 14 amino acids. V was pared by 5 bases and J by 8 bases, with 18 bases between. CDR3 residues: CASSTWGFSMGYTF. The DNA of the CDR3 is TGTGCCAGCAGTACTTGGGGATTCTCTATGGGCTACACCTTC.

Ten or more counts support this clonotype. The chain carries TRBV29-1 and TRBJ2-5; 7 positions match TRBD2. V shed 1 base and J 5 bases; nucleotides not matched to a gene: 7. Germline V lookup: CDR1 SQVTM, CDR2 ANQGSEA. The CDR3 extends over 14 amino acids. The CDR3 sequence: CSVEGRGKYETQYF. The CDR3 coding sequence is TGCAGCGTTGAAGGGCGGGGGAAGTATGAGACCCAGTACTTC.

This clonotype has a single count. The rearrangement joins TRBV6-5 to TRBJ2-5; TRBD2 aligns across 7 bases. The J call may be incorrect, as the DNA end agrees better with TRBJ2-7. Per germline, CDR1 MNHEY and CDR2 SVGAGI. The CDR3 consists of 15 residues. The CDR3 spells CASSPGMERGYEQYF. CDR3 bases: TGTGCCAGCAGCCCCGGCATGGAGCGGGGCTACGAGCAGTACTTC.

This clonotype appeared a few times. The chain couples TRBV3-1 to TRBJ1-2; no firm D call. Between the trimmed V and J ends, which lost 6 bases and 8 bases, there was a span of 16 bases. Germline values: CDR1 LGHDT, CDR2 YNNKEL (reference sequence). This CDR3 region has 13 residues. Written as DNA, the CDR3 is TGTGCCAGCAGTCCTCTAAGACCGGACGGCTACACCTTC. Encoded protein: CASSPLRPDGYTF. The whole variable domain, filled in from reference TRBV3-1 and TRBJ1-2, reads DTAVSQTPKYLVTQMGNDKSIKCEQNLGHDTMYWYKQDSKKFLKIMFSYNNKELIINETVPNRFSPKSPDKAHLNLHINSLELGDSAVYFCASSPLRPDGYTFGSGTRLTVV.

The rearrangement links TRBV24-1 to TRBJ1-2, with D possibly TRBD1 on 5 matching bases. The CDR3 has 16 residues. V lost 5 bases and J 6 bases, leaving 21 bases between the germline ends. Per germline, CDR1 KGHDR and CDR2 SFDVKD. CDR3: CATSAARGLGEDGYTF. The CDR3 region has the DNA TGTGCCACCAGTGCCGCGAGGGGACTCGGAGAAGATGGCTACACCTTC.

The V and J genes are TRBV9 and TRBJ1-6; perhaps TRBD1 as D (5 bases). Trimming took off 1 base at V and 8 bases at J, with 10 bases between the two ends. Per germline, CDR1 SGDLS and CDR2 YYNGEE. The CDR3 totals 14 residues. The CDR3 bases are TGTGCCAGCAGCGTAAAGGGGAGGGATTCACCCCTCCACTTT. It codes for CASSVKGRDSPLHF.

Of note for this clonotype: Given a much more abundant clone one base away, this may be a read error. The chain is built from TRBV7-6 and TRBJ2-1; D remains unclear. Germline values: CDR1 SGHVS, CDR2 FNYEAQ. This CDR3 is 15 amino acids long. CDR3 amino acids: CASSLVSLTKAERFF. CDR3 DNA sequence: TGTGCCAGCAGCTTAGTATCCCTTACGAAGGCTGAGCGGTTCTTC.

The V call is TRBV6-1, the J call TRBJ2-3; 8 bases are shared with TRBD2. V was pared by 4 bases and J by 6 bases, with 6 bases of the junction left unmatched. This CDR3 is built from 14 residues. Germline V gives CDR1 MNHNS, CDR2 SASEGT. The CDR3 DNA sequence: TGTGCCAGCAGTGGGACTAGCCCGGCGGATACGCAGTATTTT. Translating it yields CASSGTSPADTQYF.

The sample holds a few counts of this clonotype. The chain has TRBV5-1 and TRBJ2-5, with a tentative D call TRBD1 (5 bases). The CDR3 extends over 15 amino acids. The germline V gene encodes CDR1 SGHRS and CDR2 YFSETQ. Trimming stripped 0 bases from V and 5 bases from J, with 14 bases between. The CDR3 coding sequence is TGCGCCAGCAGCTTGGAGACAGCCAAGGGGGAGACCCAGTACTTC. This codes for CASSLETAKGETQYF.

Comment on this clonotype: At one of its ends the junction is not consistent with the germline gene, which may arise from a read error. V usage is TRBV12-3 or TRBV12-4 and J usage is TRBJ2-3; either TRBD1 or TRBD2 may fit D (6 bases each). The CDR3 covers 17 residues. DNA for the CDR3: TGTGCCAGCAGTTTACGGTGGTGCAGCGGGTGGACAGATGCGCAGTATTTT. Encoded protein: CASSLRWCSGWTDAQYF.

This clonotype was picked up a small number of times. The chain links TRBV29-1 to TRBJ1-1; D might be TRBD1 (5 bases). Per the germline V gene, CDR1 is SQVTM and CDR2 is ANQGSEA. The CDR3 consists of 12 residues. The germline V and J ends were trimmed by 7 bases and 0 bases, with 9 bases remaining between them. The CDR3 sequence is CSARQMNTEAFF. The CDR3 coding sequence is TGCAGCGCTAGACAGATGAACACTGAAGCTTTCTTT. Looking up the rest from reference TRBV29-1 and TRBJ1-1 gives the full variable domain: SAVISQKPSRDICQRGTSLTIQCQVDSQVTMMFWYRQQPGQSLTLIATANQGSEATYESGFVIDKFPISRPNLTFSTLTVSNMSPEDSSIYLCSARQMNTEAFFGQGTRLTVV.

This chain uses TRBV2 with TRBJ2-4; tentative D call: TRBD1 (6 bases). CDR1 is SNHLY and CDR2 is FYNNEI in the germline V gene. The CDR3 is 16 amino acids. V lost 4 bases to trimming and J lost 0 bases, with 13 bases between them. CDR3 sequence reads: CASSGGHLIAKNIQYF. The CDR3 bases are TGTGCCAGCAGTGGGGGACACCTCATAGCCAAAAACATTCAGTACTTC.

The rearrangement joins TRBV2 to TRBJ1-2; weak D call: TRBD1 (5 bases). Germline CDR1 reads SNHLY; CDR2 reads FYNNEI. The CDR3 length is 15 residues. Trimming shortened V by 6 bases and J by 1 base, and 15 bases separated the two germline ends. The CDR3 region is CASRVGVDSNYGYTF. In nucleotides, the CDR3 is TGTGCCAGCAGGGTAGGGGTAGACAGTAACTATGGCTACACCTTC. The whole variable domain, filled in from reference TRBV2 and TRBJ1-2, reads EPEVTQTPSHQVTQMGQEVILRCVPISNHLYFYWYRQILGQKVEFLVSFYNNEISEKSEIFDDQFSVERPDGSNFTLKIRSTKLEDSAMYFCASRVGVDSNYGYTFGSGTRLTVV.

This clonotype came up a few times. This chain connects TRBV9 to TRBJ2-5; the D gene is possibly TRBD2 (6 bases). Germline CDR1 is SGDLS and CDR2 is YYNGEE. The V end was cut by 0 bases, the J end by 4 bases, with 13 bases between. The length of the CDR3 is 15 residues. CDR3 sequence reads: CASSVAPSVGETQYF. The DNA for the CDR3 is TGTGCCAGCAGCGTAGCCCCTAGCGTGGGAGAGACCCAGTACTTC.

This clonotype showed up just a few times. The rearrangement uses TRBV21-1 and TRBJ2-7; the D call TRBD1 from the table was never checked on the DNA. TRBV21-1 has pseudogene status. The CDR3 loop spans 16 amino acids. The CDR3 protein is CASSNPPNRVGYEQYF. The CDR3 DNA reads as TGTGCCAGCAGCAACCCCCCGAACAGGGTAGGATACGAGCAGTACTTC.

This clonotype showed up just a few times. V gene TRBV7-9 combines with J gene TRBJ2-7; D remains unclear. With 5 bases removed from V and 5 bases from J, the gap between germline ends came to 13 bases. CDR1 is SEHNR and CDR2 is FQNEAQ in the germline V gene (reference sequence). The CDR3 runs to 13 residues. CDR3 sequence: CASSLNNQNEQYF. The CDR3 nucleotides read TGTGCCAGCAGCCTAAATAATCAGAACGAGCAGTACTTC.

This clonotype was seen a few times. With a much larger clone just one base away, this may be a read error. The rearrangement joins TRBV20-1 to TRBJ1-2; 10 bases fit TRBD1. Germline assignment: CDR1 DFQATT and CDR2 SNEGSKA (reference sequence). CDR3 length: 14 amino acids. The CDR3 is CGARRAGTGVGYTF. CDR3 DNA: TGCGGTGCTAGACGCGCCGGGACAGGGGTTGGCTACACCTTC.

The chain combines TRBV3-1 with TRBJ2-5; TRBD2 matches at 8 bases. Germline V CDR1 and CDR2: LGHDT, YNNKEL (reference sequence). The length of the CDR3 is 18 residues. After removal of 1 base from V and 0 bases from J, the junction contained 10 bases not matched to a gene. The CDR3 region has the DNA TGTGCCAGCAGCCAAGTAGGGGGAGCGGGAGAAGACCAAGAGACCCAGTACTTC. It specifies CASSQVGGAGEDQETQYF.

This clonotype was observed a handful of times. The chain has TRBV20-1 and TRBJ1-6; 8 positions agree with TRBD1. With V trimmed by 3 bases and J by 3 bases, 10 bases remained unmatched. CDR1 is DFQATT, CDR2 SNEGSKA, per germline (reference sequence). The CDR3 runs to 17 residues. The CDR3 bases are TGCAGTGCTAGGGGTGGACAGGGAGAGGGCTATAATTCACCCCTCCACTTT. It specifies CSARGGQGEGYNSPLHF.

A few counts support this clonotype. The gene calls are TRBV29-1 and TRBJ2-3; TRBD1 matches 8 bases. V lost 7 bases and J lost 2; bases outside the gene matches: 8. The CDR3 covers 14 residues. Germline lookup yields CDR1 SQVTM and CDR2 ANQGSEA. DNA of the CDR3: TGCAGCGACTCGGGACAGGAATTCACAGATACGCAGTATTTT. Amino acid sequence: CSDSGQEFTDTQYF.

The genes are TRBV6-1 and TRBJ1-1; 7 bases match TRBD1. Germline assignment: CDR1 MNHNS and CDR2 SASEGT. This CDR3 contains 12 residues. V was clipped by 3 bases and J by 8 bases; unmatched bases: 3. CDR3 residues: CASSDWDREAFF. In nucleotides, the CDR3 is TGTGCCAGCAGTGACTGGGACAGAGAAGCTTTCTTT.

V gene TRBV29-1 combines with J gene TRBJ1-1; D possibly corresponds to TRBD1 (5 bases). Trimming stripped 5 bases from V and 1 base from J, with 8 bases between. The CDR3 length is 12 residues. Germline V CDR1 and CDR2: SQVTM, ANQGSEA. In nucleotides, the CDR3 is TGCAGCGTTATGGGGACGAACACTGAAGCTTTCTTT. This translates into CSVMGTNTEAFF.

This clonotype has more than one count but fewer than ten. This chain connects TRBV4-3 to TRBJ2-7; 13 bases align to TRBD2. The ends lost 5 bases at V and 2 bases at J; junction bases unmatched: 6. The CDR3 covers 16 residues. CDR1 LGHNA and CDR2 YSLEER come from the germline V gene. The CDR3 region is CASSTSGGALPYEQYF. The CDR3 nucleotides are TGCGCCAGCAGCACTAGCGGGGGGGCCCTTCCCTACGAGCAGTACTTC.

J is TRBJ1-2 and V is TRBV6-1, with D unresolved. V was trimmed by 0 bases and J by 5 bases, leaving 7 bases between them. In germline, CDR1 is MNHNS, CDR2 SASEGT. This CDR3 is 13 amino acids long. CDR3 nucleotides: TGTGCCAGCAGTGAAGCGGGAGGGTATGGCTACACCTTC. Amino acids: CASSEAGGYGYTF.